Below, 30 T cell receptor beta chains from the same sample are listed, as sequenced in a study of cytomegalovirus exposure and HLA in healthy donors. Both 60 Vbeta primers and 13 Jbeta primers went into the PCR. Data came from immunoSEQ multiplex PCR; TCRdb stores just in-frame clones and leaves some out. The sample's table shows about 46,000 clones. What was sequenced was PBMCs. The source of these receptors is a woman between 40 and 50 years old in good health and CMV-seronegative.

The V gene is TRBV19, the J gene TRBJ1-2, with D possibly being TRBD1 (5 bases). Per the germline V gene, CDR1 is LNHDA and CDR2 is SQIVND (reference sequence). The length of the CDR3 is 14 residues. V lost 11 bases and J 6 bases, leaving 22 bases between the germline ends. CDR3 loop: CASKLSGARHGYTF. The CDR3 region has the DNA TGTGCCTCGAAGCTTAGCGGGGCGAGACATGGCTACACCTTC.

The genes are TRBV19 and TRBJ2-2; TRBD2 is a possible D gene (6 bases). Trimming took off 7 bases at V and 0 bases at J, with 9 bases between the two ends. CDR1 and CDR2 (germline): LNHDA, SQIVND (reference sequence). This CDR3 spans 14 amino acids. CDR3 protein: CASTRTTNTGELFF. DNA of the CDR3: TGTGCCAGTACTAGGACTACGAACACCGGGGAGCTGTTTTTT.

For this clone: Germline and junction disagree at one end, which may indicate a read error. The V call is TRBV18, the J call TRBJ2-7, with D possibly TRBD1 on 6 matching bases. Germline V lookup: CDR1 KGHSH, CDR2 LQKENI. The CDR3 loop spans 12 amino acids. In DNA form, the CDR3 reads TGTGCCAGCTCCCCCACAGGGCAGGAGGTGCACTTC. This gives the protein CASSPTGQEVHF.

V usage is TRBV6-6 and J usage is TRBJ2-7; TRBD2 aligns across 9 bases. Per germline, CDR1 MNHNY and CDR2 SVGAGI (reference sequence). J lost 5 bases, V lost 7 bases, and 12 bases had no gene match. CDR3 length equals 15 residues. The DNA for the CDR3 is TGTGCCAGCAAAACCGGTCCTAGCGGGACCCACGAGCAGTACTTC. It translates to CASKTGPSGTHEQYF.

The chain links TRBV28 to TRBJ1-5; no definite D call. The CDR3 spans 16 residues. Germline values: CDR1 MDHEN, CDR2 SYDVKM. V was trimmed by 6 bases and J by 0 bases, leaving 15 bases between them. The CDR3 reads CASSSTEGYSNQPQHF. For the CDR3, the DNA is TGTGCCAGCAGCTCTACAGAAGGATATAGCAATCAGCCCCAGCATTTT.

J is TRBJ2-3 and V is TRBV5-6; tentative D call: TRBD2 (5 bases). V lost 0 bases, J lost 0 bases, and 8 bases lay in between. The CDR3 length is 15 residues. CDR1 and CDR2 from the germline V gene are SGHDT and YYEEEE. CDR3 nucleotides: TGTGCCAGCAGCTTGGAAGGGAGAAGCACAGATACGCAGTATTTT. As protein: CASSLEGRSTDTQYF.

This chain joins TRBV18 and TRBJ2-1; 8 positions agree with TRBD2. The junction had 5 bases not matched to a gene; V was cut back by 0 bases and J by 4 bases. Germline CDR1 and CDR2: KGHSH and LQKENI. This CDR3 region has 16 residues. CDR3 sequence reads: CASSPPSSGSYNEQFF. CDR3 sequence (DNA): TGTGCCAGCTCACCACCGTCCAGCGGGAGTTACAATGAGCAGTTCTTC.

The V gene is TRBV9, the J gene TRBJ2-1, with D perhaps TRBD1 or TRBD2 (7 bases each). The CDR3 is 15 amino acids. Germline V CDR1 and CDR2: SGDLS, YYNGEE. The V gene lost 4 bases and the J gene lost 6 bases, with 17 bases spanning the gap. The CDR3 loop reads CASSIGGGSPNEQFF. The DNA for the CDR3 is TGTGCCAGCAGCATAGGGGGCGGGAGCCCCAATGAGCAGTTCTTC.

As DNA, the CDR3 is TGCGCCAGCAGCCCAGATCCTGGACAGGTCTACGAGCAGTACTTC. Translating gives CASSPDPGQVYEQYF. The chain combines TRBV5-1 with TRBJ2-7; TRBD1 matches 7 bases. Germline loops: CDR1 SGHRS, CDR2 YFSETQ. Trimming removed 4 bases from V and 3 bases from J; junction bases left unmatched: 10. There are 15 residues in the CDR3.

The J gene is TRBJ2-6, the V gene TRBV15, with 9 bases fitting TRBD1. This CDR3 region has 17 residues. After removal of 8 bases from V and 4 bases from J, the junction contained 12 bases not matched to a gene. Germline CDR1 and CDR2: LNHNV and YYDKDF (reference sequence). CDR3 loop: CATREVQGALGANVLTF. The CDR3 DNA is TGTGCCACCCGAGAGGTACAGGGGGCCCTCGGGGCCAACGTCCTGACTTTC.

This chain connects TRBV20-1 to TRBJ2-1, with D maybe TRBD2 (5 bases). The V and J ends lost 8 bases and 6 bases respectively, with 11 bases between them. The CDR3 extends over 11 amino acids. Germline V lookup: CDR1 DFQATT, CDR2 SNEGSKA (reference sequence). CDR3 in DNA: TGCAGTATGGACTCACCCAATGAGCAGTTCTTC. Amino acids: CSMDSPNEQFF.

This chain links TRBV28 with TRBJ2-7, with D perhaps matching TRBD1 (6 bases). Germline lookup yields CDR1 MDHEN and CDR2 SYDVKM. The V gene lost 6 bases and the J gene lost 1 base, with 10 bases spanning the gap. This CDR3 contains 13 residues. The CDR3 DNA sequence: TGTGCCAGCAGCCCGACAGGTTCCTACGAGCAGTACTTC. It is translated as CASSPTGSYEQYF.

The V call is TRBV7-6, the J call TRBJ1-4, with 7 bases fitting TRBD1. Germline CDR1 reads SGHVS; CDR2 reads FNYEAQ. J lost 3 bases, V lost 4 bases, and 2 bases had no gene match. The CDR3 is 14 amino acids. The CDR3 is CASSSGTANEKLFF. The CDR3 DNA is TGTGCCAGCAGCTCCGGGACAGCTAATGAAAAACTGTTTTTT. The full variable domain, in which reference TRBV7-6 and TRBJ1-4 provide the parts outside the CDR3, is GAGVSQSPRYKVTKRGQDVALRCDPISGHVSLYWYRQALGQGPEFLTYFNYEAQQDKSGLPNDRFSAERPEGSISTLTIQRTEQRDSAMYRCASSSGTANEKLFFGSGTQLSVL.

V and J are TRBV5-4 and TRBJ2-7, with 11 bases lining up with TRBD2. The trim removed 4 bases at V and 2 bases at J, leaving 14 bases unmatched. In germline, CDR1 is SGHNT, CDR2 YYREEE (reference sequence). The CDR3 spans 18 residues. CDR3 protein: CASSPGYAMTSGAYEQYF. The CDR3 DNA follows: TGTGCCAGCAGCCCGGGCTACGCAATGACTAGCGGGGCCTACGAGCAGTACTTC.

The CDR3 protein is CASSYSRQGYGYTF. The CDR3 DNA reads as TGTGCCAGCAGTTACTCCCGACAGGGCTATGGCTACACCTTC. The J gene is TRBJ1-2, the V gene TRBV6-5, with 7 bases identical to TRBD1. This CDR3 spans 14 amino acids. Germline-derived CDR1 and CDR2 are MNHEY and SVGAGI. The junction had 2 bases not matched to a gene; V was cut back by 0 bases and J by 4 bases.

J is TRBJ2-1 and V is TRBV5-1, with D unresolved. The germline V and J ends were trimmed by 4 bases and 6 bases, with 5 bases remaining between them. This CDR3 spans 11 amino acids. Germline loops: CDR1 SGHRS, CDR2 YFSETQ. Here the CDR3 DNA reads TGCGCCAGCAGCCTCTTCAATGAGCAGTTCTTC. Translation gives CASSLFNEQFF.

The chain joins TRBV4-2 to TRBJ2-1; 8 bases match TRBD2. Germline V CDR1 and CDR2: LGHNA, YNFKEQ. The CDR3 has 16 amino acids. V gave up 4 bases and J gave up 5 bases; unmatched junction bases: 10. The CDR3 DNA reads as TGTGCCAGCAGCCTCTTAACGGGAGGGCCTGACAATGAGCAGTTCTTC. This encodes CASSLLTGGPDNEQFF.

As regards this clone: Sequence at one end of the junction differs from germline and may be a read error. This chain joins TRBV5-1 and TRBJ2-7, with D tentatively TRBD2 (6 bases). This CDR3 has 14 residues. CDR1 SGHRS and CDR2 YFSETQ come from the germline V gene. The DNA of the CDR3 is TGCGCCAGCAGCTTGAACGGGGACTCCAACGAGCAGTACTTC. Protein sequence: CASSLNGDSNEQYF.

The chain has TRBV5-1 and TRBJ2-2, with 9 bases matching TRBD2. Germline lookup yields CDR1 SGHRS and CDR2 YFSETQ. The CDR3 extends over 16 amino acids. Trimming took 3 bases from V and 1 from J; bases not matched to a gene: 4. The CDR3 protein is CASSWTTSGNTGELFF. DNA of the CDR3: TGCGCCAGCAGCTGGACGACTAGCGGGAACACCGGGGAGCTGTTTTTT.

The rearrangement uses TRBV27 and TRBJ2-3; D is unclear. Trimming took off 5 bases at V and 6 bases at J, with 18 bases between the two ends. Looked up from germline, CDR1 is MNHEY and CDR2 is SMNVEV (reference sequence). This CDR3 has 15 amino acids. The CDR3 protein is CASSLRGPLWDTQYF. The CDR3 bases are TGTGCCAGCAGTCTTAGAGGCCCCCTTTGGGATACGCAGTATTTT.

The chain recombines TRBV10-3 with TRBJ1-5; D unresolved. V was clipped by 3 bases and J by 2 bases, with 11 bases between them. The CDR3 spans 15 residues. CDR1 is ENHRY, CDR2 SYGVKD, per germline. For the CDR3, the DNA is TGTGCCATCAGTGAAGGTAACAGAGGCAATCAGCCCCAGCATTTT. This gives the protein CAISEGNRGNQPQHF.

The chain uses TRBV6-1 and TRBJ2-5; the match to TRBD1 covers 8 bases. Germline assignment: CDR1 MNHNS and CDR2 SASEGT. The CDR3 consists of 14 residues. The V and J ends lost 7 bases and 4 bases, in that order; junction bases with no gene match: 8. CDR3 nucleotides: TGTGCCAGCATAAAGACAGGGGCGACAGAGACCCAGTACTTC. It is translated as CASIKTGATETQYF.

The genes are TRBV11-2 and TRBJ2-1; 9 bases match TRBD2. The CDR3 loop spans 14 amino acids. Looked up from germline, CDR1 is SGHAT and CDR2 is FQNNGV. The V gene end was trimmed by 3 bases and the J gene end by 6 bases; junction bases not matched to a gene: 3. CDR3 in DNA: TGTGCCAGCAGCTTGGGCGGGAGGGGCAATGAGCAGTTCTTC. Protein sequence: CASSLGGRGNEQFF.

J is TRBJ2-2 and V is TRBV19, with TRBD2 matching over 7 bases. The CDR3 extends over 16 amino acids. CDR1 is LNHDA, CDR2 SQIVND, per germline (reference sequence). V trimming: 3 bases; J trimming: 5 bases; junction bases outside the gene matches: 9. The CDR3 sequence: CASSMEAGYNTGELFF. CDR3 DNA: TGTGCCAGTAGTATGGAAGCGGGATACAATACCGGGGAGCTGTTTTTT.

This chain connects TRBV7-8 to TRBJ2-5; TRBD2 might be the D (6 bases). This CDR3 comprises 19 residues. Deletions cut 1 base from V and 5 bases from J, with 26 bases between. Germline lookup yields CDR1 SGHVS and CDR2 FQNEAQ. The CDR3 nucleotides are TGTGCCAGCAGCTTAGAGATGGCCTGGCGGGGAGCGGCGAGGGAGACCCAGTACTTC. It is translated as CASSLEMAWRGAARETQYF.

The chain links TRBV27 to TRBJ1-5; 10 bases line up with TRBD1. The ends lost 3 bases at V and 2 bases at J; junction bases unmatched: 7. Germline CDR1 and CDR2: MNHEY and SMNVEV (reference sequence). CDR3 length: 17 amino acids. CDR3 in DNA: TGTGCCAGCAGTTTGGGACAGGGGATTTTGGGCAATCAGCCCCAGCATTTT. It encodes CASSLGQGILGNQPQHF.

V is TRBV2 and J is TRBJ2-2; no reliable D call. V lost 2 bases, J lost 4 bases, and 11 bases lay in between. CDR1 SNHLY and CDR2 FYNNEI come from the germline V gene. CDR3 length: 15 amino acids. The CDR3 sequence: CASSESQAGTGELFF. The CDR3 DNA reads TGTGCCAGCAGTGAATCCCAGGCTGGCACCGGGGAGCTGTTTTTT.

The rearrangement uses TRBV28 and TRBJ1-5, with 7 bases aligning to TRBD1. The J segment lost 5 bases and the V segment lost 5 bases, leaving 6 bases of the junction unmatched. The CDR3 is 14 residues long. Germline CDR1 MDHEN, CDR2 SYDVKM. The CDR3 DNA reads as TGTGCCAGCAGTCTCATGACAGGGTATCAGCCCCAGCATTTT. This sequence encodes CASSLMTGYQPQHF.

The CDR3 is CASSPTGTGVYEQYF. CDR3 nucleotides: TGTGCCAGCAGTCCCACCGGGACAGGTGTCTACGAGCAGTACTTC. The genes are TRBV6-6 and TRBJ2-7, with 8 bases lining up with TRBD1. Germline V gene lookup returns CDR1 MNHNY and CDR2 SVGAGI (reference sequence). J gave up 3 bases and V 5 bases, and 9 bases lay outside the gene matches. The CDR3 consists of 15 residues.

The chain recombines TRBV14 with TRBJ1-1; 10 positions match TRBD1. Unmatched junction bases numbered 7, after V lost 5 bases and J lost 10 bases. This CDR3 comprises 13 residues. The germline V gene has CDR1 SGHDN and CDR2 FVKESK. For the CDR3, the DNA is TGTGCCAGCAGCGACCGACAGGGGGCCGGAGCTTTCTTT. This translates into CASSDRQGAGAFF.